This T cell receptor beta chain was retrieved from a study of cytomegalovirus exposure and HLA in healthy donors. Findings and caveats of the study: Later work found most CMV-associated TCR beta chains apparently HLA-restricted.

As concerns this clone: Its specificity is unknown.

V lost 0 bases, J lost 1 base, and 7 bases lay in between. CDR3 size: 15 residues. Germline V gives CDR1 MNHNS, CDR2 SASEGT. The primer mix had 60 Vbeta and 13 Jbeta primers. The assay was immunoSEQ multiplex PCR, and TCRdb's table has in-frame clones only and misses some. The table lists tens of thousands of clones, 78% of them singletons. The clonotype was recovered from a male donor in good health and CMV-seropositive. The chain links TRBV6-1 to TRBJ1-3; D might be TRBD1 (6 bases). Sequenced sample: PBMCs. CDR3: CASSEAGTSGNTIYF. The CDR3 nucleotides read TGTGCCAGCAGTGAAGCGGGGACATCTGGAAACACCATATATTTT.